This T cell receptor (beta chain) was recovered during a study of cytomegalovirus exposure and HLA in healthy donors. Study conclusions and caveats: In an earlier analysis, in some 540 donors, most V segments appeared productive either ~87% or ~30% of the time. Many donors carried some public TCRs, although rarity characterized most TCR sequences.

On this clone: The antigen remains undetermined.

PCR amplification relied on 60 Vbeta primers (plus 13 Jbeta primers). The data were produced by immunoSEQ multiplex PCR, yet TCRdb's version contains in-frame clones alone and is incomplete. The sample has roughly 90,000 clones, about 88% seen once. The V and J ends lost 5 bases and 3 bases, in that order; junction bases with no gene match: 6. Per the germline V gene, CDR1 is SEHNR and CDR2 is FQNEAQ (reference sequence). The CDR3 has 15 residues. The sequenced sample consisted of PBMCs. The chain carries TRBV7-9 and TRBJ2-7; 11 nucleotides align to TRBD1. This receptor was obtained from a man aged 18 to 30 in good health and CMV-seronegative. The CDR3: CASSPGQGAVYEQYF. The CDR3 DNA reads TGTGCCAGCAGCCCAGGACAGGGGGCGGTCTACGAGCAGTACTTC.